A selection of T cell receptor beta chains follows, all from one sample in a study of T cell responses to AZD1222 COVID-19 vaccine. This table comes from immunoSEQ multiplex PCR, and its TCRdb copy is limited to in-frame clones, with some not included. Of tens of thousands of clones listed, 92% are singletons. The input for sequencing was peripheral blood, taken on day 0 of AZD1222 vaccination. Receptors were obtained from an adult in good health. Both conserved end residues are part of each CDR3. The order of the fields is J gene, D gene, V gene, clone size, CDR3 protein, CDR3 DNA. D genes are given only for firm matches. Where a row states a size, it is once, few, many or the class of an expanded clone; other rows omit it.

TRBJ2-3	TRBD2	TRBV28	NA	CASSLVGLAGGQATQYF	TGTGCCAGCAGTTTAGTGGGACTAGCGGGAGGGCAGGCTACGCAGTATTTT
TRBJ2-7	NA	TRBV6-2/TRBV6-3	NA	CASSYWGGKEEQYF	TGTGCCAGCAGTTACTGGGGCGGGAAGGAAGAGCAGTACTTC
TRBJ2-1	NA	TRBV3-1/TRBV3-2	NA	CASSQVATLEQFF	TGTGCCAGCAGCCAAGTTGCGACGCTTGAGCAGTTCTTC
TRBJ1-1	NA	TRBV6-2/TRBV6-3	NA	CASSGLRRDTEAFF	TGTGCCAGCAGCGGACTGAGAAGAGACACTGAAGCTTTCTTT
TRBJ2-2	NA	TRBV11-2	few	CASSPDQAFSAGELFF	TGTGCCAGCAGTCCCGACCAGGCTTTTTCGGCCGGGGAGCTGTTTTTT
TRBJ1-5	TRBD1	TRBV10-3	NA	CAISESGQGDQPQHF	TGTGCCATCAGTGAGTCTGGACAGGGGGATCAGCCCCAGCATTTT
TRBJ1-1	NA	TRBV19	NA	CASSPRGNTEAFF	TGTGCCAGTAGTCCCAGGGGGAACACTGAAGCTTTCTTT
TRBJ2-7	TRBD1	TRBV10-2	NA	CASRRAGGQGPEQYF	TGCGCCAGCAGGCGAGCCGGGGGACAGGGCCCCGAGCAGTACTTC
TRBJ2-2	TRBD1	TRBV18	once	CASSPWDRATGELFF	TGTGCCAGCTCACCATGGGACAGGGCTACCGGGGAGCTGTTTTTT
TRBJ2-3	TRBD2	TRBV11-2	NA	CASSTGTSGRASTDTQYF	TGTGCCAGCAGCACCGGGACTAGCGGGAGGGCCTCCACAGATACGCAGTATTTT
TRBJ1-4	NA	TRBV5-8	NA	CASSLARGGSNEKLFF	TGTGCCAGCAGCTTGGCCCGGGGAGGTTCAAATGAAAAACTGTTTTTT
TRBJ1-5	NA	TRBV2	NA	CASRQGQQGNQPQHF	TGTGCCAGCAGACAAGGACAGCAGGGGAATCAGCCCCAGCATTTT
TRBJ2-3	NA	TRBV28	NA	CASSFPVSRTDTDTQYF	TGTGCCAGCAGTTTTCCCGTATCTCGGACAGACACAGATACGCAGTATTTT
TRBJ2-1	NA	TRBV12-3/TRBV12-4	NA	CASRRLGYGEQFF	TGTGCCAGCAGGAGACTAGGGTACGGTGAGCAGTTCTTC
TRBJ1-4	NA	TRBV2	NA	CASSEWGKEKLFF	TGTGCCAGCAGTGAATGGGGGAAAGAAAAACTGTTTTTT
TRBJ2-5	NA	TRBV6-5	NA	CASKDGKGQETQYF	TGTGCCAGCAAGGATGGGAAGGGCCAAGAGACCCAGTACTTC
TRBJ2-5	NA	TRBV19	NA	CASSIAGSHETQYF	TGTGCCAGTAGTATAGCAGGGTCTCACGAGACCCAGTACTTC
TRBJ2-5	TRBD2	TRBV28	NA	CASRAGGETQYF	TGTGCCAGCAGAGCGGGGGGAGAGACCCAGTACTTC
TRBJ2-1	NA	TRBV12-3/TRBV12-4	NA	CASSRTAGHEQFF	TGTGCCAGCAGTCGGACGGCGGGGCATGAGCAGTTCTTC
TRBJ1-1	NA	TRBV7-9	NA	CASSFGGMRNTEAFF	TGTGCCAGCAGCTTTGGGGGGATGAGGAACACTGAAGCTTTCTTT
TRBJ2-3	TRBD2	TRBV24-1	NA	CATSDSASGSADTQYF	TGTGCCACCAGTGACTCGGCTAGCGGGAGCGCAGATACGCAGTATTTT
TRBJ1-1	NA	TRBV28	NA	CASFKGQQANTEAFF	TGTGCCAGCTTTAAGGGTCAACAGGCGAACACTGAAGCTTTCTTT
TRBJ2-1	NA	TRBV7-3	NA	CASSPSLVKQFF	TGTGCCAGCAGCCCATCCCTAGTTAAGCAGTTCTTC
TRBJ2-7	NA	TRBV18	NA	CASSFSRLRYEQYF	TGTGCCAGCTCATTTTCCCGGCTCCGGTACGAGCAGTACTTC
TRBJ2-2	TRBD1	TRBV5-4	NA	CASSLGTGVTGELFF	TGTGCCAGCAGCTTAGGGACAGGGGTCACCGGGGAGCTGTTTTTT
TRBJ2-6	NA	TRBV3-1/TRBV3-2	NA	CASSLSGANVLTF	TGTGCCAGCAGCCTGTCTGGGGCCAACGTCCTGACTTTC
TRBJ1-6	TRBD1	TRBV11-2	NA	CASSLFGGQENSPLHF	TGTGCCAGCAGCTTATTTGGGGGACAGGAAAATTCACCCCTCCACTTT
TRBJ1-6	NA	TRBV2	NA	CASSDSGNSPLHF	TGTGCCAGCAGTGATTCGGGAAATTCACCCCTCCACTTT
TRBJ2-3	NA	TRBV5-1	once	CASSFGGQTDTQYF	TGCGCCAGCAGCTTTGGGGGGCAGACAGATACGCAGTATTTT
TRBJ2-2	TRBD1	TRBV19	NA	CASRRQGNTGELFF	TGTGCCAGTAGGCGACAGGGGAACACCGGGGAGCTGTTTTTT
TRBJ2-1	NA	TRBV3-1/TRBV3-2	NA	CASSLYNNEQFF	TGTGCCAGCAGCCTCTATAACAATGAGCAGTTCTTC
TRBJ1-4	TRBD1	TRBV27	NA	CASSPATGWVSSVNEKLFF	TGTGCCAGCAGTCCAGCGACAGGGTGGGTTAGCTCGGTTAATGAAAAACTGTTTTTT
TRBJ1-4	NA	TRBV29-1	NA	CSVGEAQDNEKLFF	TGCAGCGTTGGAGAGGCCCAGGATAATGAAAAACTGTTTTTT
TRBJ2-7	TRBD1	TRBV5-1	once	CASSDPGQGAYEQYF	TGCGCCAGCAGCGATCCGGGACAGGGGGCCTACGAGCAGTACTTC
TRBJ1-6	NA	TRBV27	once	CASSSRGPLHF	TGTGCCAGCAGTTCTAGGGGGCCCCTCCACTTT
TRBJ1-2	NA	TRBV7-2	NA	CASSPLQGRNGYTF	TGTGCCAGCAGCCCTCTACAGGGTAGAAATGGCTACACCTTC
TRBJ2-7	NA	TRBV15	NA	CATSREQGSYEQYF	TGTGCCACCAGCAGAGAACAGGGATCCTACGAGCAGTACTTC
TRBJ2-7	NA	TRBV27	NA	CASRMTGGSGRAYEQYF	TGTGCCAGCAGGATGACAGGGGGGAGCGGGAGGGCCTACGAGCAGTACTTC
TRBJ2-2	NA	TRBV12-3/TRBV12-4	NA	CASSQRYTGELFF	TGTGCCAGCAGTCAACGTTACACCGGGGAGCTGTTTTTT
TRBJ1-1	NA	TRBV5-4	NA	CASSYKLMGNTEAFF	TGTGCCAGCAGTTACAAATTAATGGGGAACACTGAAGCTTTCTTT
TRBJ1-3	TRBD1	TRBV2	NA	CASSVWTGENTIYF	TGTGCCAGCAGCGTATGGACAGGAGAAAACACCATATATTTT
TRBJ1-2	NA	TRBV3-1/TRBV3-2	NA	CASSQDFYGYTF	TGTGCCAGCAGCCAAGATTTCTATGGCTACACCTTC
TRBJ2-2	TRBD2	TRBV19	once	CASSMELAGVGTGELFF	TGTGCCAGTAGTATGGAACTAGCGGGAGTGGGTACCGGGGAGCTGTTTTTT
TRBJ2-7	TRBD1	TRBV27	NA	CASSPENRGAFFYEQYF	TGTGCCAGCAGTCCAGAGAACAGGGGGGCTTTTTTCTACGAGCAGTACTTC
TRBJ2-3	TRBD2	TRBV19	NA	CASSPRGSGRGPDTQYF	TGTGCCAGTAGTCCTCGGGGTAGCGGGAGGGGACCAGATACGCAGTATTTT
TRBJ2-7	TRBD1	TRBV18	once	CASSPNRGSYEQYF	TGTGCCAGCTCACCTAACAGGGGCTCCTACGAGCAGTACTTC
TRBJ2-7	NA	TRBV7-9	NA	CASSYTSSEQYF	TGTGCCAGCAGCTACACTAGCAGCGAGCAGTACTTC
TRBJ1-2	TRBD1	TRBV5-4	NA	CASSLVTGGAEGYTF	TGTGCCAGCAGCTTGGTAACAGGGGGCGCGGAGGGCTACACCTTC
TRBJ1-5	NA	TRBV28	NA	CASSEPPAHTGDGNQPQHF	TGTGCCAGCAGTGAACCCCCTGCCCATACGGGGGACGGCAATCAGCCCCAGCATTTT
TRBJ2-2	TRBD1	TRBV3-1/TRBV3-2	NA	CASSQDGTGMNTGELFF	TGTGCCAGCAGCCAAGATGGGACAGGGATGAACACCGGGGAGCTGTTTTTT
TRBJ1-1	NA	TRBV9	NA	CASSASGTLNTEAFF	TGTGCCAGCAGCGCGTCAGGGACACTCAACACTGAAGCTTTCTTT
TRBJ2-1	TRBD1	TRBV5-1	NA	CASSYGQGNEQFF	TGCGCCAGCAGCTACGGACAGGGAAATGAGCAGTTCTTC